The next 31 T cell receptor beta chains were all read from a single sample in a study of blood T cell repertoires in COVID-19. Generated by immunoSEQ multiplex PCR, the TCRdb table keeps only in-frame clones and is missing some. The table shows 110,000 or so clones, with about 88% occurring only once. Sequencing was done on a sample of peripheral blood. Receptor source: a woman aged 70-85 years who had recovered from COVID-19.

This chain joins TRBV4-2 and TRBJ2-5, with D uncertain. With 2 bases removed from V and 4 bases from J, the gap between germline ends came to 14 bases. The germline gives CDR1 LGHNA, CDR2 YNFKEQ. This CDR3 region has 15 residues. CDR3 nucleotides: TGTGCCAGCAGCCAAATGTCCGGAGTACTAGAGACCCAGTACTTC. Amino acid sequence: CASSQMSGVLETQYF.

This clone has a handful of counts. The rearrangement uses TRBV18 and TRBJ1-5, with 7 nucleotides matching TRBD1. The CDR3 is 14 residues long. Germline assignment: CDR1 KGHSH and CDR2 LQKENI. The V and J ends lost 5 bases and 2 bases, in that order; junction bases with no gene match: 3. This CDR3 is CASSLQGRNQPQHF. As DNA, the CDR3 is TGTGCCAGCTCATTACAGGGGCGCAATCAGCCCCAGCATTTT.

The chain's CDR3 is CASSQDRGGWGDNEQFF. DNA for the CDR3: TGTGCCAGCAGCCAAGATCGGGGGGGCTGGGGCGACAATGAGCAGTTCTTC. The chain joins TRBV3-1 (or the pseudogene TRBV3-2) to TRBJ2-1; TRBD2 aligns across 8 bases. Germline assignment: CDR1 LGHDT and CDR2 YNNKEL (reference sequence). With V trimmed by 0 bases and J by 5 bases, 9 bases remained unmatched. The CDR3 runs 17 residues.

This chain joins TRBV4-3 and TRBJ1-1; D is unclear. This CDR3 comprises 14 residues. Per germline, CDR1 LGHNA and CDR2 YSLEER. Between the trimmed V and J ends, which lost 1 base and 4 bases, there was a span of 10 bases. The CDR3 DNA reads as TGCGCCAGCAGCCAAGCTGTGGCAGGCACTGAAGCTTTCTTT. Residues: CASSQAVAGTEAFF.

CDR3 bases: TGTGCCAGCAGCCCCGGGTTATCGAACACCGGGGAGCTGTTTTTT. Residues: CASSPGLSNTGELFF. The chain uses TRBV11-3 and TRBJ2-2, with no clear D. CDR1 is SGHNT, CDR2 YENEEA, per germline. The V gene lost 5 bases and the J gene lost 0 bases, with 10 bases spanning the gap. The CDR3 spans 15 residues.

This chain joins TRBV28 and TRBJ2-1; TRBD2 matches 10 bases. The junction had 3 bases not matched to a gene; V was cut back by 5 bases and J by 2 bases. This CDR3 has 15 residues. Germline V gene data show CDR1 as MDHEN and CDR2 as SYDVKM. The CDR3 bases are TGTGCCAGCAGTCCCCTAGCGGGGGCCTACAATGAGCAGTTCTTC. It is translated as CASSPLAGAYNEQFF.

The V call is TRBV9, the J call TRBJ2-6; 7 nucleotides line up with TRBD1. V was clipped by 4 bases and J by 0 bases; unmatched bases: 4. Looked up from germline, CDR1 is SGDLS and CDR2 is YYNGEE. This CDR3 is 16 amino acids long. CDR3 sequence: CASSTDRISGANVLTF. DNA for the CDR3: TGTGCCAGCAGCACGGACAGGATCTCTGGGGCCAACGTCCTGACTTTC.

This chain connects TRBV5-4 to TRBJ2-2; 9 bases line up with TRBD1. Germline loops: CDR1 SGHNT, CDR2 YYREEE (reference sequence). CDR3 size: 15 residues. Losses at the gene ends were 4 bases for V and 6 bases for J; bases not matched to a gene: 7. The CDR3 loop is CASSTGQGRAGELFF. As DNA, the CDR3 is TGTGCCAGCAGCACCGGACAGGGGCGCGCCGGGGAGCTGTTTTTT.

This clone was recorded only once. This CDR3 is CASSLSVNTEAFF. CDR3 coding DNA: TGTGCCAGCAGTTTATCGGTGAACACTGAAGCTTTCTTT. The V gene is TRBV12-3 or TRBV12-4, the J gene TRBJ1-1; unclear D gene. The V end was cut by 2 bases, the J end by 0 bases, with 4 bases between. The CDR3 sequence is 13 residues long.

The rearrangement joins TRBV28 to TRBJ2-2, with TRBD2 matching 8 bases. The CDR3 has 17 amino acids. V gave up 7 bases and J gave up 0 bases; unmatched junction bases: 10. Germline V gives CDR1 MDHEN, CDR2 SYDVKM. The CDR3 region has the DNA TGTGCCAGCACTCCTTCAGCGGGGGACGCGAACACCGGGGAGCTGTTTTTT. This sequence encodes CASTPSAGDANTGELFF.

The CDR3 region is CAISPIPGQGVSYEQYF. The CDR3 DNA sequence: TGTGCCATCAGCCCGATCCCGGGACAGGGAGTTTCCTACGAGCAGTACTTC. The rearrangement links TRBV10-3 to TRBJ2-7, with 9 bases that match TRBD1. CDR1 is ENHRY, CDR2 SYGVKD, per germline. V trimming: 6 bases; J trimming: 1 base; junction bases outside the gene matches: 13. This CDR3 has 17 amino acids.

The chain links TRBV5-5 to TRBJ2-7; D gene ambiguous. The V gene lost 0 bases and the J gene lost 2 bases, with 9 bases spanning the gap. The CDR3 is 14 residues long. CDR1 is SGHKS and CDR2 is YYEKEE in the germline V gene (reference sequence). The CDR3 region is CASSLGALPYEQYF. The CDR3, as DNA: TGTGCCAGCAGCTTGGGAGCCCTCCCCTACGAGCAGTACTTC.

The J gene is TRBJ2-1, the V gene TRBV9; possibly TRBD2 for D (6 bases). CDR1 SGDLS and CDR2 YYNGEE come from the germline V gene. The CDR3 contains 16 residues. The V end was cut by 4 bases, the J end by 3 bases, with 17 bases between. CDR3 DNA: TGTGCCAGCAGCTTCCGATTTCGGGGGAGCTACAATGAGCAGTTCTTC. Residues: CASSFRFRGSYNEQFF.

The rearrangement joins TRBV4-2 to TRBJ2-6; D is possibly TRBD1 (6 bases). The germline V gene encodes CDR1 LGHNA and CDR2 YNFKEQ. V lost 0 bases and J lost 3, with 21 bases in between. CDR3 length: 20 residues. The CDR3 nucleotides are TGTGCCAGCAGCCAAGATCCCCACTTGGACAGAGGGAGTGGGGCCAACGTCCTGACTTTC. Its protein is CASSQDPHLDRGSGANVLTF.

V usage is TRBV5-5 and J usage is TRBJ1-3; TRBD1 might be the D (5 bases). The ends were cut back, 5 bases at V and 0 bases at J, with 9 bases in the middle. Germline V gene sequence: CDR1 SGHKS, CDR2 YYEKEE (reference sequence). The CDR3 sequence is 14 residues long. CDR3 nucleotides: TGTGCCAGCAGTCGACAGCCCTCTGGAAACACCATATATTTT. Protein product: CASSRQPSGNTIYF.

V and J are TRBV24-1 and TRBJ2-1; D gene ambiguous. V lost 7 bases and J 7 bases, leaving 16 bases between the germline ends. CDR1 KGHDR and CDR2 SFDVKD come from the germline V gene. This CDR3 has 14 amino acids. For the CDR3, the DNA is TGTGCCACCAGCGCCCTCGGATTGACAAATGAGCAGTTCTTC. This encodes CATSALGLTNEQFF.

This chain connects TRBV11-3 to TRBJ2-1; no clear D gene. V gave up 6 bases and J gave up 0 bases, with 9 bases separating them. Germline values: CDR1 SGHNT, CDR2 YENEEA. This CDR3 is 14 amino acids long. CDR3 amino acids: CASSPPSSYNEQFF. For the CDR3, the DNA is TGTGCCAGCAGTCCACCCAGCTCCTACAATGAGCAGTTCTTC.

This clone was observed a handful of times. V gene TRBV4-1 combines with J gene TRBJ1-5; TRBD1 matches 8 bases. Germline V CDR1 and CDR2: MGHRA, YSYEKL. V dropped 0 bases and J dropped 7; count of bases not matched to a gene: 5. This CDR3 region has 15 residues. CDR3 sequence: CASSQDGQGGQPQHF. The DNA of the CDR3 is TGCGCCAGCAGCCAAGACGGACAGGGTGGACAGCCCCAGCATTTT.

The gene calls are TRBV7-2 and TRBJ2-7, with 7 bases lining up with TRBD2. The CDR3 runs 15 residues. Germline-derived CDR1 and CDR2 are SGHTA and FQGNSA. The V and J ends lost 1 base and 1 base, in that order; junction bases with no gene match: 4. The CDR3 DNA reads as TGTGCCAGCAGCTTAGGCTGGGGGGGGTCCTACGAGCAGTACTTC. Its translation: CASSLGWGGSYEQYF.

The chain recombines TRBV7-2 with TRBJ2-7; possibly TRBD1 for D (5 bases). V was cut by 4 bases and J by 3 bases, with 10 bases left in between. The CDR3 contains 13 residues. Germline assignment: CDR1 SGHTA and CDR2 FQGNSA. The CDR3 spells CASSSQGGYEQYF. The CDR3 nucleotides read TGTGCCAGCAGCTCTCAGGGTGGCTACGAGCAGTACTTC.

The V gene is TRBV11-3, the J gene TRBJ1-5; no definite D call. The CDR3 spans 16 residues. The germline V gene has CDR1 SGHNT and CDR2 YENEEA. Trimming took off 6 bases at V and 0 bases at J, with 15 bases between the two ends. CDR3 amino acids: CASRATSGYSNQPQHF. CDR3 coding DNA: TGTGCCAGCAGGGCGACATCGGGGTATAGCAATCAGCCCCAGCATTTT.

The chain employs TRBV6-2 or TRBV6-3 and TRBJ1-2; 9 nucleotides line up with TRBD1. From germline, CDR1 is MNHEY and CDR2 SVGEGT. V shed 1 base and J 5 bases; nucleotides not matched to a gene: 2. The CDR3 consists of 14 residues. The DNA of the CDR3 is TGTGCCAGCAGTTACTTGGGACAGGGTTATGGCTACACCTTC. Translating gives CASSYLGQGYGYTF.

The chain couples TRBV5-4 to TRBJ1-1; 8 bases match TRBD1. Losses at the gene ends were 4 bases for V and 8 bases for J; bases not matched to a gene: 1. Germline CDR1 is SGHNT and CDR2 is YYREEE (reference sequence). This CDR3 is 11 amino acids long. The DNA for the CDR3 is TGTGCCAGCAGCCGGACAGGGGAAGCTTTCTTT. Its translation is CASSRTGEAFF.

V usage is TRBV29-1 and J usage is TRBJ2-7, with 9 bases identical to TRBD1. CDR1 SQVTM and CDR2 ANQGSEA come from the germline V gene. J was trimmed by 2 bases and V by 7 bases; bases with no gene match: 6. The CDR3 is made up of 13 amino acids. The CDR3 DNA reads TGCAGCGCCCGGGGACAGGGAACCTACGAGCAGTACTTC. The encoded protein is CSARGQGTYEQYF.

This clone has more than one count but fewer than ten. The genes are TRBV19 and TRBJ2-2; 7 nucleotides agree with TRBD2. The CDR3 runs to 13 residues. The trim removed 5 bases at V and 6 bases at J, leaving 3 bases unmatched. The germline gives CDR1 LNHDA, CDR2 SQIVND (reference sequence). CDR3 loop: CASSVSGSGELFF. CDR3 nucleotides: TGTGCCAGTAGTGTTAGCGGGTCCGGGGAGCTGTTTTTT. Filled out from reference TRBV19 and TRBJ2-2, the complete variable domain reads DGGITQSPKYLFRKEGQNVTLSCEQNLNHDAMYWYRQDPGQGLRLIYYSQIVNDFQKGDIAEGYSVSREKKESFPLTVTSAQKNPTAFYLCASSVSGSGELFFGEGSRLTVL.

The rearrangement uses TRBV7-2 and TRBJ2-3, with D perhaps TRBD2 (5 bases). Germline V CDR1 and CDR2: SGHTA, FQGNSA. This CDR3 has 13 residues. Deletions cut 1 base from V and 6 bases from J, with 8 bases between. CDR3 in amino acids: CASSLEVADTQYF. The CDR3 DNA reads TGTGCCAGCAGCTTAGAGGTAGCGGATACGCAGTATTTT.

CDR3 amino acids: CASSYSLYQPQHF. CDR3 DNA sequence: TGTGCCAGCAGTTACTCTCTATATCAGCCCCAGCATTTT. J is TRBJ1-5 and V is TRBV6-2 or TRBV6-3; the D is unclear. The CDR3 consists of 13 residues. V was clipped by 0 bases and J by 5 bases, with 5 bases between them. Per germline, CDR1 MNHEY and CDR2 SVGEGT.

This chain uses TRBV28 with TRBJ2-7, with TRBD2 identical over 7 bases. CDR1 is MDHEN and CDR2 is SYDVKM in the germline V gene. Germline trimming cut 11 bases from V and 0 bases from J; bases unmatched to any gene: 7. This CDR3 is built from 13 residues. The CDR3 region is CAAGLADSYEQYF. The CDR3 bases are TGTGCCGCGGGGCTAGCGGACTCCTACGAGCAGTACTTC.

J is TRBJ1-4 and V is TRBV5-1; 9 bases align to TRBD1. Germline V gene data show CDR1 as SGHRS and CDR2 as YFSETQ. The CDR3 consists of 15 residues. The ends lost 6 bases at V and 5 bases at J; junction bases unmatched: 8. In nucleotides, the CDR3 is TGCGCCAGCACGGAGACAGGGGGGCGGAATGAAAAACTGTTTTTT. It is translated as CASTETGGRNEKLFF.

CDR3 residues: CSVGLAETQYF. For the CDR3, the DNA is TGCAGCGTTGGGCTAGCCGAGACCCAGTACTTC. This chain links TRBV29-1 with TRBJ2-5, with D tentatively TRBD2 (5 bases). This CDR3 is 11 amino acids long. V was shortened by 4 bases and J by 5 bases, with 8 bases between the two germline ends. CDR1 and CDR2 (germline): SQVTM, ANQGSEA.

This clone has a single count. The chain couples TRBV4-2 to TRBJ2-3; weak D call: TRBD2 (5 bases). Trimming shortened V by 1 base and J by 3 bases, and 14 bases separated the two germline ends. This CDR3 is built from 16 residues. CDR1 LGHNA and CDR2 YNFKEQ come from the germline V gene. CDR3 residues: CASSQVGYRGTDTQYF. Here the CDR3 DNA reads TGTGCCAGCAGCCAAGTTGGGTATCGGGGTACAGATACGCAGTATTTT.